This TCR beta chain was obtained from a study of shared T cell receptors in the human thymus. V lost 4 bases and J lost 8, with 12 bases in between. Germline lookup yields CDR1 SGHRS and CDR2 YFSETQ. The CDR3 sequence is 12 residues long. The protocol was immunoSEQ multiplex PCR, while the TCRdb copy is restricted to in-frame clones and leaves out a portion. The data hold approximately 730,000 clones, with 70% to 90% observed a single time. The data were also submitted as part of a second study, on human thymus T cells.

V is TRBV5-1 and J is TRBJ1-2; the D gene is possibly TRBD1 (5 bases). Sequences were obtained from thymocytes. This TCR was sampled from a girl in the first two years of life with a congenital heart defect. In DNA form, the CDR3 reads TGCGCCAGCAGCCTCGACAGCATGGGCTACACCTTC. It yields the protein CASSLDSMGYTF.